These 23 T cell receptor beta chains were all obtained from the same sample, sequenced in a study of response to subunit inactivated influenza vaccine. A single record per CDR3 protein comes from TCRdb applying MiXCR to the RT-PCR reads. The sample includes about 570,000 distinct CDR3 sequences, over 9.5% of them seen just once. This specimen consisted of PBMCs from blood, obtained on the day of vaccination. Source of these receptors: a man aged 45 to 65 who received an inactivated influenza vaccine.

This clonotype was seen many times. V usage is TRBV12-3 or TRBV12-4 and J usage is TRBJ2-1; perhaps TRBD2 as D (6 bases). The V and J ends lost 2 bases and 10 bases respectively, with 18 bases between them. The CDR3 covers 15 residues. The CDR3 protein is CASSLMLEGQGEQFF. The CDR3 DNA is TGTGCCAGCAGTTTAATGTTGGAGGGCCAAGGCGAGCAGTTCTTC.

This clonotype was recorded at least ten times. This sequence joins TRBV29-1 and TRBJ2-1; 8 positions agree with TRBD2. CDR1 is SQVTM and CDR2 is ANQGSEA in the germline V gene. This CDR3 is 12 amino acids long. The junction had 2 bases not matched to a gene; V was cut back by 4 bases and J by 6 bases. CDR3 DNA: TGCAGCGTTGGGCGGGGGGCCAATGAGCAGTTCTTC. Translation gives CSVGRGANEQFF.

This clonotype was counted between two and nine times. The rearrangement links TRBV5-1 to TRBJ2-5; 7 nucleotides agree with TRBD2. The trim removed 4 bases at V and 5 bases at J, leaving 11 bases unmatched. The CDR3 covers 15 residues. Germline assignment: CDR1 SGHRS and CDR2 YFSETQ. CDR3 in DNA: TGCGCCAGCAGCCCGCTAGCGGTCTCCGGGGAGACCCAGTACTTC. Amino acids: CASSPLAVSGETQYF.

This clonotype was observed many times. The CDR3: CASSWTVQETQYF. DNA of the CDR3: TGCGCCAGCAGCTGGACGGTTCAAGAGACCCAGTACTTC. V and J are TRBV5-1 and TRBJ2-5; D is unresolved. The CDR3 runs to 13 residues. V gave up 3 bases and J gave up 2 bases, with 8 bases separating them. CDR1 and CDR2 from the germline V gene are SGHRS and YFSETQ.

This clonotype was seen repeatedly, ten times or more. The V and J genes are TRBV10-3 and TRBJ2-7; D is uncertain. The CDR3 covers 16 residues. Trimming stripped 6 bases from V and 4 bases from J, with 22 bases between. CDR1 and CDR2 (germline): ENHRY, SYGVKD. CDR3 DNA sequence: TGTGCCATCAGGCCGCAGTGGGCGCCAACCTTATACGAGCAGTACTTC. This encodes CAIRPQWAPTLYEQYF.

V is TRBV11-1 and J is TRBJ1-2; D not certain. This CDR3 contains 14 residues. Germline V gene lookup returns CDR1 SGHAT and CDR2 FQDESV (reference sequence). V dropped 5 bases and J dropped 5 bases, with 15 bases sitting between them. CDR3 nucleotides: TGTGCCAGCAGCCATGCCATCGACGGATATGGCTACACCTTC. Translated, it gives CASSHAIDGYGYTF.

The V gene is TRBV12-3 or TRBV12-4, the J gene TRBJ2-5; 14 bases are a match to TRBD2. This CDR3 has 17 amino acids. Losses at the gene ends were 8 bases for V and 3 bases for J; bases not matched to a gene: 11. The CDR3 region has the DNA TGTGCCAGCTGTTCACCGACTAGCGGGAGGGCCGAAGAGACCCAGTACTTC. As protein: CASCSPTSGRAEETQYF.

This sequence joins TRBV20-1 and TRBJ1-5, with a possible D match to TRBD1 (6 bases). The germline V and J ends were trimmed by 5 bases and 2 bases, with 19 bases remaining between them. Looked up from germline, CDR1 is DFQATT and CDR2 is SNEGSKA (reference sequence). The CDR3 has 16 amino acids. The CDR3 nucleotides read TGCAGTGCTTCGGGGGCAGGGGCTTGGGGCAATCAGCCCCAGCATTTT. Amino acid sequence: CSASGAGAWGNQPQHF.

In its sample, this clonotype was seen a few times. The genes are TRBV4-1 and TRBJ1-5; D is ambiguous. V was shortened by 0 bases and J by 3 bases, with 9 bases between the two germline ends. Germline V gene lookup returns CDR1 MGHRA and CDR2 YSYEKL. The length of the CDR3 is 15 residues. CDR3 nucleotide sequence: TGCGCCAGCAGCCAAGAAGAATGGTCCAATCAGCCCCAGCATTTT. Residues: CASSQEEWSNQPQHF.

This clonotype has just a few counts. The chain is built from TRBV9 and TRBJ2-1; tentatively, D is TRBD1 (6 bases). V was clipped by 0 bases and J by 2 bases, with 9 bases between them. The CDR3 extends over 15 amino acids. CDR1 and CDR2 (germline): SGDLS, YYNGEE. This CDR3 is CASSVGQGTYNEQFF. The CDR3 coding sequence is TGTGCCAGCAGCGTAGGGCAGGGGACCTACAATGAGCAGTTCTTC.

This clonotype has ten or more counts. This chain joins TRBV20-1 and TRBJ1-2; 10 bases fit TRBD1. The germline gives CDR1 DFQATT, CDR2 SNEGSKA (reference sequence). The V gene end was trimmed by 5 bases and the J gene end by 6 bases; junction bases not matched to a gene: 9. CDR3 length: 14 amino acids. The DNA of the CDR3 is TGCAGTGCTGCCTACCCGGGACAGGGGAATGGCTACACCTTC. Its translation is CSAAYPGQGNGYTF.

This clonotype was counted between two and nine times. CDR3: CASNLGGSSYEQYF. The DNA of the CDR3 is TGTGCCAGCAACCTCGGGGGGAGCTCCTACGAGCAGTACTTC. The chain joins TRBV6-1 to TRBJ2-7; the match to TRBD2 covers 7 bases. From germline, CDR1 is MNHNS and CDR2 SASEGT. The CDR3 has 14 amino acids. Unmatched junction bases numbered 6, after V lost 7 bases and J lost 0 bases.

This clonotype has just a few counts. The chain couples TRBV27 to TRBJ1-1, with unresolved D. CDR1 is MNHEY, CDR2 SMNVEV, per germline (reference sequence). Deletions cut 4 bases from V and 7 bases from J, with 13 bases between. The CDR3 consists of 13 residues. Written as DNA, the CDR3 is TGTGCCAGCAGTTCCCCCCGTTTTGGTGAAGCTTTCTTT. It yields the protein CASSSPRFGEAFF.

In its sample, this clonotype was seen a few times. The chain recombines TRBV29-1 with TRBJ2-5; TRBD2 agrees at 11 bases. CDR1 and CDR2 from the germline V gene are SQVTM and ANQGSEA. Trimming cost V 7 bases and J 2 bases; bases outside gene matches: 12. The CDR3 is 16 amino acids. This CDR3 reads CSARTATSGKQETQYF. The CDR3 nucleotides are TGCAGCGCCAGGACTGCGACTAGCGGGAAACAAGAGACCCAGTACTTC.

The V and J genes are TRBV20-1 and TRBJ2-1; maybe TRBD2 (6 bases). Between the trimmed V and J ends, which lost 3 bases and 8 bases, there was a span of 17 bases. CDR1 and CDR2 (germline): DFQATT, SNEGSKA (reference sequence). This CDR3 is built from 14 residues. CDR3 loop: CSARTGEGRDEQFF. In DNA, the CDR3 is TGCAGTGCTAGGACGGGAGAGGGGCGCGATGAGCAGTTCTTC.

The CDR3: CASTWGQGSYNEQFF. The CDR3 bases are TGTGCCAGCACATGGGGACAGGGATCTTACAATGAGCAGTTCTTC. The genes are TRBV28 and TRBJ2-1; 9 bases agree with TRBD1. The CDR3 spans 15 residues. CDR1 and CDR2 from the germline V gene are MDHEN and SYDVKM. The V segment lost 7 bases and the J segment 4 bases; nucleotides outside the gene matches: 8.

This clonotype was found many times. The chain couples TRBV6-2 or TRBV6-3 to TRBJ1-2; D uncertain. The CDR3 extends over 13 amino acids. Looked up from germline, CDR1 is MNHEY and CDR2 is SVGEGT. The V gene lost 2 bases and the J gene lost 2 bases, with 6 bases spanning the gap. The DNA of the CDR3 is TGTGCCAGCAGTTACGGCAGAAACTATGGCTACACCTTC. The encoded protein is CASSYGRNYGYTF.

This chain connects TRBV12-3 or TRBV12-4 to TRBJ2-6, with a weak D call TRBD2 (5 bases). This CDR3 is 17 amino acids long. Trimming took off 5 bases at V and 0 bases at J, with 14 bases between the two ends. CDR3 residues: CASSPPGLFSGANVLTF. The CDR3 DNA is TGTGCCAGCAGTCCCCCTGGACTGTTCTCTGGGGCCAACGTCCTGACTTTC.

A few counts support this clonotype. DNA of the CDR3: TGTGCCAGCAGCGCGGTGGGTGAGGGGGAGCAGTACTTC. This codes for CASSAVGEGEQYF. The J gene is TRBJ2-7, the V gene TRBV7-9; the D gene could be TRBD1 or TRBD2 (5 bases each). CDR3 length: 13 residues. V was shortened by 5 bases and J by 7 bases, with 15 bases between the two germline ends. Germline lookup yields CDR1 SEHNR and CDR2 FQNEAQ (reference sequence).

The chain carries TRBV4-2 and TRBJ2-7; maybe TRBD2 (5 bases). Between the trimmed V and J ends, which lost 0 bases and 2 bases, there was a span of 11 bases. CDR1 LGHNA and CDR2 YNFKEQ come from the germline V gene. The CDR3 is made up of 15 amino acids. The CDR3 loop is CASSQDPSRTYEQYF. In nucleotides, the CDR3 is TGTGCCAGCAGCCAAGATCCTAGCCGAACCTACGAGCAGTACTTC.

This clonotype showed up just a few times. This chain joins TRBV12-3 or TRBV12-4 and TRBJ2-2, with 9 positions matching TRBD2. This CDR3 contains 15 residues. V gave up 4 bases and J gave up 6 bases; unmatched junction bases: 6. The CDR3 spells CASSYISGGAGELFF. The CDR3 DNA reads as TGTGCCAGCAGTTATATTAGCGGGGGTGCCGGGGAGCTGTTTTTT.

This clonotype showed up just a few times. This chain uses TRBV12-3 or TRBV12-4 with TRBJ2-1, with a tentative D call TRBD1 (8 bases). The germline V and J ends were trimmed by 4 bases and 5 bases, with 18 bases remaining between them. The CDR3 consists of 16 residues. CDR3 sequence (DNA): TGTGCCAGCAGTTCAGCGGGGCGGACAGGGAACAATGAGCAGTTCTTC. Its protein is CASSSAGRTGNNEQFF.

A few counts support this clonotype. The chain carries TRBV6-2 or TRBV6-3 and TRBJ2-7; 8 nucleotides agree with TRBD1. The germline gives CDR1 MNHEY, CDR2 SVGEGT. Trimming removed 4 bases from V and 0 bases from J; junction bases left unmatched: 11. This CDR3 is 17 amino acids long. CDR3 sequence reads: CASSSHTGTGPSYEQYF. CDR3 DNA sequence: TGTGCCAGCAGTTCCCATACCGGGACAGGACCCTCCTACGAGCAGTACTTC.